Below are 2 T cell receptor beta chains sequenced from a single sample in a study of blood T cell repertoires in COVID-19. The repertoire was sequenced with immunoSEQ multiplex PCR; TCRdb's copy has only in-frame clones and lacks some. The table records 210,000 or so clones, 75% to 90% of them present only once. Specimen: peripheral blood. The receptor source for this set is a human donor in a cohort sampled during active COVID-19.

This clone has just a few counts. The chain links TRBV12-3 or TRBV12-4 to TRBJ2-7, with D unclear. This CDR3 is built from 11 residues. Trimming removed 2 bases from V and 5 bases from J, with 4 bases in between. The CDR3 is CASSLRDEQYF. Written as DNA, the CDR3 is TGTGCCAGCAGTTTAAGAGACGAGCAGTACTTC.

This chain uses TRBV2 with TRBJ1-1; possibly TRBD1 for D (5 bases). Germline CDR1 SNHLY, CDR2 FYNNEI. The CDR3 has 11 amino acids. V lost 11 bases and J 4 bases, leaving 11 bases between the germline ends. The CDR3 loop is CASGRATEAFF. Written as DNA, the CDR3 is TGTGCCTCAGGGAGGGCCACTGAAGCTTTCTTT.